The 10 T cell receptor beta chains below all came from one sample that was sequenced in a study of blood T cell repertoires in COVID-19. The assay was immunoSEQ multiplex PCR, and TCRdb's table has in-frame clones only and misses some. The data hold 30,000 or so clones, with roughly 90% observed a single time. Sequenced material: peripheral blood. All receptors come from a man aged 55 to 70 with COVID-19, enrolled during active disease.

The chain has TRBV4-1 and TRBJ2-1; 9 bases line up with TRBD2. J lost 10 bases, V lost 0 bases, and 4 bases had no gene match. Germline values: CDR1 MGHRA, CDR2 YSYEKL. The CDR3 sequence is 14 residues long. The CDR3 loop is CASSQEAGGGEQFF. DNA for the CDR3: TGCGCCAGCAGCCAAGAAGCGGGAGGAGGGGAGCAGTTCTTC.

This rearrangement joins TRBV19 to TRBJ1-5; D perhaps matches TRBD1 (6 bases). Germline V CDR1 and CDR2: LNHDA, SQIVND (reference sequence). V dropped 5 bases and J dropped 0 bases, with 17 bases sitting between them. This CDR3 is built from 17 residues. The CDR3 DNA reads as TGTGCCAGTAGTCCAGGAGGGGGGGGAATTAGCAATCAGCCCCAGCATTTT. This sequence encodes CASSPGGGGISNQPQHF.

V and J are TRBV5-6 and TRBJ1-5, with a tentative D call TRBD1 (6 bases). V was cut by 4 bases and J by 2 bases, with 13 bases left in between. This CDR3 has 15 amino acids. Germline V gene lookup returns CDR1 SGHDT and CDR2 YYEEEE. The CDR3 nucleotides are TGTGCCAGCAGCCTAGGGGGTTTTGGCAATCAGCCCCAGCATTTT. This encodes CASSLGGFGNQPQHF.

J is TRBJ1-1 and V is TRBV30; TRBD1 agrees at 7 bases. Looked up from germline, CDR1 is GTSNPN and CDR2 is SVGIG (reference sequence). V lost 3 bases to trimming and J lost 3 bases; unmatched junction nucleotides: 7. CDR3 size: 14 residues. CDR3: CAWRSTGLDTEAFF. CDR3 DNA: TGTGCCTGGAGATCGACAGGGCTCGACACTGAAGCTTTCTTT.

This clone was seen more than once but under ten times. The CDR3 here is CASSLGHRETTEAFF. The DNA of the CDR3 is TGTGCCAGCAGCTTAGGTCACAGGGAAACCACTGAAGCTTTCTTT. The chain carries TRBV11-3 and TRBJ1-1, with D perhaps matching TRBD1 (6 bases). The CDR3 runs to 15 residues. The ends were cut back, 1 base at V and 4 bases at J, with 13 bases in the middle. The germline V gene has CDR1 SGHNT and CDR2 YENEEA.

This chain joins TRBV15 and TRBJ2-7; TRBD2 might be the D (5 bases). CDR3 length equals 13 residues. V dropped 7 bases and J dropped 7 bases, with 17 bases sitting between them. Germline values: CDR1 LNHNV, CDR2 YYDKDF (reference sequence). The DNA of the CDR3 is TGTGCCACCACCGAGGGCAGGTCTCCGGAGCAGTACTTC. This gives the protein CATTEGRSPEQYF.

This clone appeared a single time. J is TRBJ2-7 and V is TRBV15, with TRBD2 identical over 9 bases. The CDR3 runs to 16 residues. Germline V gene lookup returns CDR1 LNHNV and CDR2 YYDKDF (reference sequence). V shed 1 base and J 2 bases; nucleotides not matched to a gene: 6. CDR3 residues: CATSRGGGRAPYEQYF. The DNA of the CDR3 is TGTGCCACCAGCAGAGGGGGCGGGAGGGCCCCCTACGAGCAGTACTTC.

This chain links TRBV28 with TRBJ1-2; D perhaps matches TRBD1 (5 bases). The CDR3 runs 13 residues. The V gene's germline CDR1 is MDHEN and CDR2 SYDVKM. V was cut by 6 bases and J by 4 bases, with 12 bases left in between. CDR3 nucleotide sequence: TGTGCCAGCAGCCCCGGGGGGAGCTATGGCTACACCTTC. Residues: CASSPGGSYGYTF.

This chain links TRBV23-1 with TRBJ1-2; D is undetermined. TRBV23-1 qualifies as an ORF whose function is uncertain. V lost 0 bases and J 4 bases, leaving 12 bases between the germline ends. The CDR3 extends over 15 amino acids. CDR3: CASSQSTMVLYGYTF. In nucleotides, the CDR3 is TGCGCCAGCAGTCAATCGACTATGGTTCTCTATGGCTACACCTTC.

The chain uses TRBV28 and TRBJ1-5, with no clear D. CDR1 is MDHEN and CDR2 is SYDVKM in the germline V gene. This CDR3 has 15 residues. Trimming removed 3 bases at V and 5 bases at J, with 14 bases between. The CDR3 coding sequence is TGTGCCAGCAGTTTGTCGGATCCAGGCTATCAGCCCCAGCATTTT. Protein product: CASSLSDPGYQPQHF.